Included here is one T cell receptor (beta chain) sequence, with context. Its antigen is not yet known. No clone much larger than this one lies a single base away; base qualities are absent. The source of the sample is a study of identical twins (dated by TCRdb to the mid-2010s). About the study as a whole: To test whether fetal clonotypes persist, this study deep-sequenced TCR alpha and beta repertoires from monozygotic twins, from unrelated adults of various ages, and from cord blood. To rule out contamination, replicate twin experiments were performed at different times with different library preparation protocols.

The library was prepared using 5' RACE. For sequencing, an Illumina HiSeq 2000 was employed. A universal primer binding site was added through template switching, and the final cDNA carried a unique molecular identifier so that TCR cDNA molecules could be counted accurately. First-strand cDNA for TCR alpha and beta chains was synthesized from specific primers in the conserved constant-segment region. To control for contamination, every cDNA library was double barcoded, receiving both a SMART-Mk sample barcode and Illumina barcodes. TruSeq adapter sequences along with Illumina sample barcodes were introduced in two successive PCR steps. The Illumina HiSeq platform was used with custom primers to sequence TCR alpha and beta cDNA libraries. Per the authors' processing: MiGEC processed the raw reads to extract unique molecular identifiers, while MiXCR was used to determine the CDR3 positions. For each individual, recombination models were inferred using an EM algorithm with the repgenHMM and IGoR tools. Shared clonotype analysis was performed with the tcR package in R, normalizing sharing by the product of cloneset sizes. Out-of-frame nonproductive sequences were analyzed to study raw recombination free of thymic and clonal selection effects. The public reads were run again by TCRdb, first through fastp at Q25 and then through MiXCR, and only productive beta chains were kept. Duplicate CDR3 protein sequences are folded into a single record with the most common DNA and genes. It is TCRdb's table, rather than the study itself, that gives the V and J calls and clone size. The sample has hundreds of thousands of distinct CDR3 sequences on record, 5.5% to 6.5% of them singletons. The biggest ten clones account for 1.5% to 2% of the sample.

Broader findings and caveats from the paper: Fewer insertions were carried by abundant cord blood beta clonotypes; a weaker similar trend was observed in young adult naive repertoires, while no such trend was observed in memory repertoires. Compared with coincidental sharing between unrelated individuals, out-of-frame TCR alpha sequences shared between twins had an excess of sequences with low generation probability. Because the same donors could not be followed over many years, the conclusions relied on cross-sectional statistical analysis. In monozygotic twins, recombination models systematically underestimated out-of-frame TCR alpha sharing, but the models matched the sharing seen between unrelated individuals. A weaker excess of twin sharing was found in beta out-of-frame sequences because the signal-to-noise ratio was lowered by fewer shared sequences. Invariant T cells such as MAIT and iNKT could partly confound zero-insertion analyses, though diverse VJ usage argued against this for most clonotypes.

Only healthy Caucasian donors were included. Three unrelated non-twin adults were additionally sequenced: a male aged 18 to 29, a male aged 50 to 60 and a female aged 50 to 60. Using Miltenyi CD45RO+ enrichment and human naive T-cell isolation kits, memory (CD45RO+) and naive T cells were isolated from PBMC. According to the germline V gene, CDR1 reads SGHVS and CDR2 reads FNYEAQ. Counted from cysteine to phenylalanine, this CDR3 has 17 amino acids. Of all the DNA, just the CDR3 is kept, 51 bases in frame from base 1. The junction carries 24 bases between V and J, which are trimmed by 10 bases and 3 bases respectively.

This sequence was found in a man between 18 and 35 years old in good health. Recombination linked TRBV7-6 to TRBJ1-4; the D segment cannot be called with confidence. Source material: naive T cells sorted from blood. According to the study, the label for this sample's cell subset or site signals: cells isolated with a human naive T-cell isolation kit. The sequenced DNA: TGTGCCACTTCGCCAAGGGCGGCTACTTCAGCTAATGAAAAACTGTTTTTT. It codes for CATSPRAATSANEKLFF. With the portions outside the CDR3 filled from the reference TRBV7-6 and TRBJ1-4 genes, the complete variable region becomes GAGVSQSPRYKVTKRGQDVALRCDPISGHVSLYWYRQALGQGPEFLTYFNYEAQQDKSGLPNDRFSAERPEGSISTLTIQRTEQRDSAMYRCATSPRAATSANEKLFFGSGTQLSVL.